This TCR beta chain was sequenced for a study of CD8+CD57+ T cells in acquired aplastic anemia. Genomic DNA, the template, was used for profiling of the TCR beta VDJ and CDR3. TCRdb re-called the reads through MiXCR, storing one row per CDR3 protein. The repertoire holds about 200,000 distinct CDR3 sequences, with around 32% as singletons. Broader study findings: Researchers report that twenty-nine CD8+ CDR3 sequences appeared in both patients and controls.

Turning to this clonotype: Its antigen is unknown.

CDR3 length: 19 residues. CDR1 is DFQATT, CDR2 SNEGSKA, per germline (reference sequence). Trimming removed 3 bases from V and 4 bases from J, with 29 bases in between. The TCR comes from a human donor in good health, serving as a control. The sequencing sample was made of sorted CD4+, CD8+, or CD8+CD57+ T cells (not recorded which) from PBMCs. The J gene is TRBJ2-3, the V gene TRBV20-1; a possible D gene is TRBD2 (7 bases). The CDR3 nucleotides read TGCAGTGCTAGTATCCGAAAGTCGGGGGGCCTTCCGGGGGCAGATACGCAGTATTTT. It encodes CSASIRKSGGLPGADTQYF.